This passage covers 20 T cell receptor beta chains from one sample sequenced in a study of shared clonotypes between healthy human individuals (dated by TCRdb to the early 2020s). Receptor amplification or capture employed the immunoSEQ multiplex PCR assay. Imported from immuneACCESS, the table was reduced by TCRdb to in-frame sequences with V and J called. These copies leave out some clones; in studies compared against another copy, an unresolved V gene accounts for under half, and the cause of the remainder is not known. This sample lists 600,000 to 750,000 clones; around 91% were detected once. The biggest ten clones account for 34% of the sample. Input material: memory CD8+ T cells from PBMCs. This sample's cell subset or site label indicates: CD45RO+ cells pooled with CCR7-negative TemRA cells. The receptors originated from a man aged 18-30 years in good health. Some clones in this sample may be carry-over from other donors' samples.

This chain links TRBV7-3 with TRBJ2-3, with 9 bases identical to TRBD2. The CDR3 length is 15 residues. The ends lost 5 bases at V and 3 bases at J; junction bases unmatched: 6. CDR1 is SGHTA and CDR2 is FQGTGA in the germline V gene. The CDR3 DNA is TGTGCCAGCAGCCCCCGCCTAGCGGGAACAGATACGCAGTATTTT. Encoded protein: CASSPRLAGTDTQYF.

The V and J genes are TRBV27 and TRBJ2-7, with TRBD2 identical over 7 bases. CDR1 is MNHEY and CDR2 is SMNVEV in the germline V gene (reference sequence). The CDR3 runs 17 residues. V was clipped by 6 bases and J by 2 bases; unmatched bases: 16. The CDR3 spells CASSTGPPGEGPYEQYF. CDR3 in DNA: TGTGCCAGCAGCACTGGCCCCCCGGGGGAGGGCCCCTACGAGCAGTACTTC.

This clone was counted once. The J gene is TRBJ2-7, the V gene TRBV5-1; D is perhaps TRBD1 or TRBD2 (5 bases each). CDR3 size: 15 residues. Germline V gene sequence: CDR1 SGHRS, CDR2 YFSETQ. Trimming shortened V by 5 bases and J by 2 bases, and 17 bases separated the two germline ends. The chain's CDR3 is CASRSGPGQAYEQYF. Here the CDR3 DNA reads TGCGCCAGCAGGTCGGGCCCGGGGCAGGCCTACGAGCAGTACTTC.

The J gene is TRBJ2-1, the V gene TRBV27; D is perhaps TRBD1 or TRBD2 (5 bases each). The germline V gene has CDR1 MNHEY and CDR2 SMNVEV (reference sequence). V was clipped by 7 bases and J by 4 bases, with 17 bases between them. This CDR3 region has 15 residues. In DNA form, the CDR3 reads TGTGCCAGCACCCTCGGAACGTGGGGGTACAATGAGCAGTTCTTC. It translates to CASTLGTWGYNEQFF.

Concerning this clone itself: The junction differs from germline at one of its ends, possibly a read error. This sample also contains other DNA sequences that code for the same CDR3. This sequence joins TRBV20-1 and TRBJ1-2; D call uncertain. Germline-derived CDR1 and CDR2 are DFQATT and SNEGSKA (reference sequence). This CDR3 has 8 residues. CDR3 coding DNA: TGCAGTCTAGGAGGCTACACTTTC. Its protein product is CSLGGYTF.

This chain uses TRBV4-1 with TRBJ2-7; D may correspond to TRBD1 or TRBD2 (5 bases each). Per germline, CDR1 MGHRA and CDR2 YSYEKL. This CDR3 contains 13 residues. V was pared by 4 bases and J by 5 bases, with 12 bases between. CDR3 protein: CASSPVGTHEQYF. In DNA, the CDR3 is TGCGCCAGCAGCCCCGTGGGGACCCACGAGCAGTACTTC.

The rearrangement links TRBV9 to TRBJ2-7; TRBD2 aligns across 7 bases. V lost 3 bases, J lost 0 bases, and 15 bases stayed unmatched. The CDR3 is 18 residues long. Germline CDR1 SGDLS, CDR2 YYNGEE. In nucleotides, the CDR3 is TGTGCCAGCAGCGCTGGGGCTGCCGGGGGGTATGGCTCCTACGAGCAGTACTTC. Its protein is CASSAGAAGGYGSYEQYF.

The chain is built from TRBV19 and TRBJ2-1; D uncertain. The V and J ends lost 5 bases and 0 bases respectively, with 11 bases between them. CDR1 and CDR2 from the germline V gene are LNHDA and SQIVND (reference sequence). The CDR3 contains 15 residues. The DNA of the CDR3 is TGTGCCAGTAGTGCAACAAGTAGCTCCTACAATGAGCAGTTCTTC. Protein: CASSATSSSYNEQFF.

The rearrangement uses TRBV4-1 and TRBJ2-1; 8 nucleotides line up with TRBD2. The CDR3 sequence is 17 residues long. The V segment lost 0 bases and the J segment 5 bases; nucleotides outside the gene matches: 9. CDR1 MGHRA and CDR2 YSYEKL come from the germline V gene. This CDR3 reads CASSQDRRTSINNEQFF. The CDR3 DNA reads TGCGCCAGCAGCCAAGATAGGAGGACTAGCATTAACAATGAGCAGTTCTTC.

CDR3 sequence (DNA): TGTGCCAGCAGTTTTCTAGCGGCCCTTTTCACAGATACGCAGTATTTT. Its translation is CASSFLAALFTDTQYF. This chain uses TRBV27 with TRBJ2-3; 7 bases are shared with TRBD2. Germline-derived CDR1 and CDR2 are MNHEY and SMNVEV (reference sequence). V was pared by 3 bases and J by 2 bases, with 8 bases of the junction left unmatched. This CDR3 comprises 16 residues.

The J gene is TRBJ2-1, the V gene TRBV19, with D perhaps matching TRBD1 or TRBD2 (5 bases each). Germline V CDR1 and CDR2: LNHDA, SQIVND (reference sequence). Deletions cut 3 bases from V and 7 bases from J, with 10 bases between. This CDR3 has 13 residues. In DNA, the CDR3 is TGTGCCAGTAGTATCGTTTGGGGGAATGAGCAGTTCTTC. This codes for CASSIVWGNEQFF.

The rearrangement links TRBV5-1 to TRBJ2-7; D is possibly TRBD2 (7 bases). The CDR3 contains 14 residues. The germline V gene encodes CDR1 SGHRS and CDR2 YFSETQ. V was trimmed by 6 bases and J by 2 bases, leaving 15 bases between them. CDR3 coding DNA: TGCGCCAGCACCGAAGGGGGGGAAGCCTACGAGCAGTACTTC. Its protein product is CASTEGGEAYEQYF.

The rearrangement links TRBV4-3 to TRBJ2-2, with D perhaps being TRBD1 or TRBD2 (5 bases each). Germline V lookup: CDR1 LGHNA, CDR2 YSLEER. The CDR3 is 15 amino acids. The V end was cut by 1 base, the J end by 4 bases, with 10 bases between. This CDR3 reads CASSQGDRPTGELFF. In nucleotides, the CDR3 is TGCGCCAGCAGCCAAGGGGACCGGCCCACCGGGGAGCTGTTTTTT.

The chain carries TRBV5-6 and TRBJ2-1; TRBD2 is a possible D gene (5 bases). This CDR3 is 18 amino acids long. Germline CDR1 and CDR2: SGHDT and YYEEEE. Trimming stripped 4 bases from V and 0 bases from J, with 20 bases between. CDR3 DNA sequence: TGTGCCAGCAGCCAAAGAGGGTTCGTAGGTAGCTCCTACAATGAGCAGTTCTTC. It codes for CASSQRGFVGSSYNEQFF.

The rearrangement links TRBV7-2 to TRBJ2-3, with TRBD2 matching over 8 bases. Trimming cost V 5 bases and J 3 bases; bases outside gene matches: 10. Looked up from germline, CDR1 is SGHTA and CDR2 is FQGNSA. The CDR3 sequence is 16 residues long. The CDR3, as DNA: TGTGCCAGCAGCCTCTCGGGACTAGAGATAACAGATACGCAGTATTTT. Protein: CASSLSGLEITDTQYF.

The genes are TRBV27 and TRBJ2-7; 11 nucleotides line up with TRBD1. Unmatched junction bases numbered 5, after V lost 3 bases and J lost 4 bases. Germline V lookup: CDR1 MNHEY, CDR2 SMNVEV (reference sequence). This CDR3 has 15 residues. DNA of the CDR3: TGTGCCAGCAGTTTTGGGACAGGGGGAGGTTACGAGCAGTACTTC. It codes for CASSFGTGGGYEQYF.

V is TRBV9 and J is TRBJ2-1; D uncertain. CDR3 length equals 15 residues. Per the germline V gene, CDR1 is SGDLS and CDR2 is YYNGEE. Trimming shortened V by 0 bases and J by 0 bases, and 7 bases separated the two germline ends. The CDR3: CASSVVPSSYNEQFF. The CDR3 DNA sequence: TGTGCCAGCAGCGTAGTGCCCAGCTCCTACAATGAGCAGTTCTTC.

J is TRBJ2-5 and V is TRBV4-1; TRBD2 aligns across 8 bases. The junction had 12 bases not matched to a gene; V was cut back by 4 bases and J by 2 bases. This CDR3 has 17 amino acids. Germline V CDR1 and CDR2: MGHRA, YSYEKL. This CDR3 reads CASSLRLAGNHQETQYF. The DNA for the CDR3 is TGCGCCAGCAGCCTCCGGCTAGCGGGTAACCATCAAGAGACCCAGTACTTC.

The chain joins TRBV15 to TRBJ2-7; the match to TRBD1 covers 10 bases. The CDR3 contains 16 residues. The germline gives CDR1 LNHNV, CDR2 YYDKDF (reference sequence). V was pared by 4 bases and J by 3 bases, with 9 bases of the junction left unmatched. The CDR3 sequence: CATSILPGQGFYEQYF. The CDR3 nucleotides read TGTGCCACCAGCATCCTTCCGGGACAGGGGTTCTACGAGCAGTACTTC. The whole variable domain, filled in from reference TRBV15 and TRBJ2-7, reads DAMVIQNPRYQVTQFGKPVTLSCSQTLNHNVMYWYQQKSSQAPKLLFHYYDKDFNNEADTPDNFQSRRPNTSFCFLDIRSPGLGDTAMYLCATSILPGQGFYEQYFGPGTRLTVT.

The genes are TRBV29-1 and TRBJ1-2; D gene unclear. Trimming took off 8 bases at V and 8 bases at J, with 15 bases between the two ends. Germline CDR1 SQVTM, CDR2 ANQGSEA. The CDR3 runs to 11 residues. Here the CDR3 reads CSLYLPEGYTF. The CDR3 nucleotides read TGCAGCTTATATCTCCCGGAGGGCTACACCTTC.